The 6 T cell receptor beta chains listed next were all sequenced from one sample in a study of blood T cell repertoires in COVID-19. Generated by immunoSEQ multiplex PCR, the TCRdb table keeps only in-frame clones and is missing some. Among 140,000 to 150,000 clones listed, roughly nine tenths were seen once. The sample was peripheral blood. Receptor source: a human donor with COVID-19, enrolled during active disease. The donor label of this sample is uncertain.

V is TRBV14 and J is TRBJ1-4; D might be TRBD1 (5 bases). The germline CDR1 and CDR2 sequences are SGHDN and FVKESK. The CDR3 is 19 residues long. The ends were cut back, 3 bases at V and 4 bases at J, with 24 bases in the middle. The CDR3 DNA reads as TGTGCCAGCAGCCATGGGCGGGGGGTTTGGGGGTCTGGTAATGAAAAACTGTTTTTT. It yields the protein CASSHGRGVWGSGNEKLFF.

The chain carries TRBV14 and TRBJ2-3; TRBD2 matches 9 bases. J gave up 6 bases and V 3 bases, and 7 bases lay outside the gene matches. Germline V gene sequence: CDR1 SGHDN, CDR2 FVKESK. This CDR3 region has 15 residues. CDR3 bases: TGTGCCAGCAGCCAGGTAGCGGGAGTCCCGGATACGCAGTATTTT. Amino acid sequence: CASSQVAGVPDTQYF.

V and J are TRBV4-2 and TRBJ1-3; no definite D call. The CDR3 length is 16 residues. Germline V gene lookup returns CDR1 LGHNA and CDR2 YNFKEQ. V lost 4 bases, J lost 0 bases, and 13 bases lay in between. CDR3 loop: CASSLARSSSGNTIYF. CDR3 coding DNA: TGTGCCAGCAGCCTCGCCCGCTCTAGCTCTGGAAACACCATATATTTT.

V is TRBV13 and J is TRBJ2-5, with 9 bases fitting TRBD1. Germline CDR1 PRHDT, CDR2 FYEKMQ (reference sequence). This CDR3 is 15 amino acids long. Trimming removed 5 bases from V and 4 bases from J; junction bases left unmatched: 8. The CDR3 DNA reads TGTGCCAGCAGCATGCAGACAGGGGGAGGAGAGACCCAGTACTTC. It encodes CASSMQTGGGETQYF.

This chain joins TRBV7-9 and TRBJ2-3; 9 bases match TRBD2. V shed 0 bases, J shed 6 bases, and the junction held 4 bases outside the gene matches. The CDR3 sequence is 15 residues long. Per the germline V gene, CDR1 is SEHNR and CDR2 is FQNEAQ (reference sequence). Written as DNA, the CDR3 is TGTGCCAGCAGCTTAGCCGCGGGGGGGTCCGATACGCAGTATTTT. Encoded protein: CASSLAAGGSDTQYF.

The rearrangement joins TRBV10-3 to TRBJ1-5; 7 bases align to TRBD1. With V trimmed by 3 bases and J by 0 bases, 8 bases remained unmatched. The CDR3 has 17 amino acids. Germline V CDR1 and CDR2: ENHRY, SYGVKD. The CDR3 region is CAISDGVGTASNQPQHF. CDR3 nucleotide sequence: TGTGCCATCAGTGATGGTGTAGGGACAGCTAGCAATCAGCCCCAGCATTTT.